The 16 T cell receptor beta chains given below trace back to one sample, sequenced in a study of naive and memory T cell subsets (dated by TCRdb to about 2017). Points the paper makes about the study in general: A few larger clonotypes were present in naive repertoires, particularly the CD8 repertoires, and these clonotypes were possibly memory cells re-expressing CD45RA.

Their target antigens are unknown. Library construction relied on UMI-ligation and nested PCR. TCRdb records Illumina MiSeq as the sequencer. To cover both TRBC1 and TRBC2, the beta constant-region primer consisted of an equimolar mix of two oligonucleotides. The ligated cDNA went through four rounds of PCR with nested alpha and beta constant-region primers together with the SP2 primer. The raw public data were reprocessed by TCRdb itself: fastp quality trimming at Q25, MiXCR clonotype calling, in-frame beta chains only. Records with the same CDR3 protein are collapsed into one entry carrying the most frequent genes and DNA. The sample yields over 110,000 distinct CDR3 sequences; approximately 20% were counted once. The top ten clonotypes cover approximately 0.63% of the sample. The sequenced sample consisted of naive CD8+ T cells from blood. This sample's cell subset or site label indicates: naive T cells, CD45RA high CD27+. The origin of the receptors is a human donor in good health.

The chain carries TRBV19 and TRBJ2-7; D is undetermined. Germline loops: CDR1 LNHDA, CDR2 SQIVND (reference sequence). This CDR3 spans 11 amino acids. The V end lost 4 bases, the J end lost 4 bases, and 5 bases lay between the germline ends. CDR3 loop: CASSTNYEQYF. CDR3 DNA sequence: TGTGCCAGTAGTACCAATTACGAGCAGTACTTC.

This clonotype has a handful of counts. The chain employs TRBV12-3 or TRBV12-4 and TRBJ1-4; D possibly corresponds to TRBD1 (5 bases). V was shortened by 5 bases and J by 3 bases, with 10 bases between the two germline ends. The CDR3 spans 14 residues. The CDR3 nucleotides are TGTGCCAGCAGTGAACGACAGTCTAATGAAAAACTGTTTTTT. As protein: CASSERQSNEKLFF.

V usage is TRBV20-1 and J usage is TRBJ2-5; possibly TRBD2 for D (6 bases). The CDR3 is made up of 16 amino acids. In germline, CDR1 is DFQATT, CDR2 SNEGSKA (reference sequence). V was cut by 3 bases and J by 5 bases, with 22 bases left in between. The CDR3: CSASSTSFPFWETQYF. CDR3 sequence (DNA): TGCAGTGCTAGTTCCACTAGCTTCCCCTTTTGGGAGACCCAGTACTTC.

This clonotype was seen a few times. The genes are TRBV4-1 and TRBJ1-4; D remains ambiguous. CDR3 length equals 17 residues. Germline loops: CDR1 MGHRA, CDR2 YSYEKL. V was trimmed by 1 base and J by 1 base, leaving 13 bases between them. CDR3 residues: CASSQVMGLGTNEKLFF. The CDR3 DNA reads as TGCGCCAGCAGCCAAGTTATGGGCTTGGGAACTAATGAAAAACTGTTTTTT.

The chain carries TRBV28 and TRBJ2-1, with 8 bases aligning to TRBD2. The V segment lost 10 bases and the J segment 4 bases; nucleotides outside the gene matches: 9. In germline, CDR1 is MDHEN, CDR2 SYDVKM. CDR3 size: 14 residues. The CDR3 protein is CATKSGGLYNEQFF. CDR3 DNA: TGTGCCACCAAAAGCGGGGGCCTATACAATGAGCAGTTCTTC.

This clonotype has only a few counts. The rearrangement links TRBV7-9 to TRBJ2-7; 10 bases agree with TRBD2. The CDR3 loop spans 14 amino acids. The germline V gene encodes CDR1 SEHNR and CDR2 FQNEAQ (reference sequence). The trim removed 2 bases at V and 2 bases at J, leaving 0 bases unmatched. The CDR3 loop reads CASSLTSGAYEQYF. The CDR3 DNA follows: TGTGCCAGCAGCTTAACTAGCGGGGCCTACGAGCAGTACTTC.

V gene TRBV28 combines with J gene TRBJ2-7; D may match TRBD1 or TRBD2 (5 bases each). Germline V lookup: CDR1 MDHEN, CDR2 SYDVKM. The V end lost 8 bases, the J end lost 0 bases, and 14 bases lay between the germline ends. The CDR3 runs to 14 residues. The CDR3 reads CASVPRGLSYEQYF. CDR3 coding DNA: TGTGCCAGCGTCCCCCGGGGCCTCTCCTACGAGCAGTACTTC.

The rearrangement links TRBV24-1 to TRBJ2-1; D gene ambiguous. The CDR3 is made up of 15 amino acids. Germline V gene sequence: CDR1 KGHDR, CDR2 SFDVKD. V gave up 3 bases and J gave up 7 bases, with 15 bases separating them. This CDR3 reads CATSDVGASTNEQFF. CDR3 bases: TGTGCCACCAGTGATGTGGGCGCCTCCACTAATGAGCAGTTCTTC.

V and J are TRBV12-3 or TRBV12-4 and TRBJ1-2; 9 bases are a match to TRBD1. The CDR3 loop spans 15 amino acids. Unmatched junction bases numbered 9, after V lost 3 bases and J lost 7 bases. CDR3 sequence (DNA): TGTGCCAGCAGTTTTGGCGCGGGACAGGGATTTGGCTACACCTTC. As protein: CASSFGAGQGFGYTF.

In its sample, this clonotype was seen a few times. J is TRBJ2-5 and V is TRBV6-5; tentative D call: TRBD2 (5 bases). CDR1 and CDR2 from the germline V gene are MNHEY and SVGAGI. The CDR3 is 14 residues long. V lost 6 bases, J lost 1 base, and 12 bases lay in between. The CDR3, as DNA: TGTGCCAGCAGCTCCCTAGGGAGCCAAGAGACCCAGTACTTC. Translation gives CASSSLGSQETQYF.

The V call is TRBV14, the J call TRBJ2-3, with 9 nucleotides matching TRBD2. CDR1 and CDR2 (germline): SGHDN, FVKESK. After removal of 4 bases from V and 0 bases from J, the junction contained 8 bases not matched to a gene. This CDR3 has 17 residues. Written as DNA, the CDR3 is TGTGCCAGCAGCCCCAAGGAGACTAGCGGAAGCACAGATACGCAGTATTTT. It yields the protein CASSPKETSGSTDTQYF.

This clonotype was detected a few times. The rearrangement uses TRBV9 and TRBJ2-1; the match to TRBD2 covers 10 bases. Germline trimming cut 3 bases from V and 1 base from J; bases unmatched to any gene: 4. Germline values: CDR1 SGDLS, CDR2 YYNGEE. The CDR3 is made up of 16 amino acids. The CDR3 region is CASSDLAGVSYNEQFF. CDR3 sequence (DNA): TGTGCCAGCAGCGACCTAGCGGGAGTTTCCTACAATGAGCAGTTCTTC. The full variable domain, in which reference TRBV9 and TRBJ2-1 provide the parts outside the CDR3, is DSGVTQTPKHLITATGQRVTLRCSPRSGDLSVYWYQQSLDQGLQFLIQYYNGEERAKGNILERFSAQQFPDLHSELNLSSLELGDSALYFCASSDLAGVSYNEQFFGPGTRLTVL.

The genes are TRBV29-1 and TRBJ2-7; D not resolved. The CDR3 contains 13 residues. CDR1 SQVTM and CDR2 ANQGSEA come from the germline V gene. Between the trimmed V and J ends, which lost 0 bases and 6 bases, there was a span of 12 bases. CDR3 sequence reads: CSVEDGVRSEQYF. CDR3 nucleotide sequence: TGCAGCGTTGAAGATGGGGTACGGTCCGAGCAGTACTTC.

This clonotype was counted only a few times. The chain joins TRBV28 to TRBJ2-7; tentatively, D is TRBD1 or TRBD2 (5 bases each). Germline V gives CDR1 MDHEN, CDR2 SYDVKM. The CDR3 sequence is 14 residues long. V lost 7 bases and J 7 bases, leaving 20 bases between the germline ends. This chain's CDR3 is CASTNQGGWEEQYF. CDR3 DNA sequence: TGTGCCAGCACCAACCAGGGCGGGTGGGAAGAGCAGTACTTC.

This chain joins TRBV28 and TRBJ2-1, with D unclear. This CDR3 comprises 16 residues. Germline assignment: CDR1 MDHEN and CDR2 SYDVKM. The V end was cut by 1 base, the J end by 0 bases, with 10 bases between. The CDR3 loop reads CASSLSPPSSYNEQFF. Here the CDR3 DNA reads TGTGCCAGCAGTTTATCCCCACCTAGCTCCTACAATGAGCAGTTCTTC.

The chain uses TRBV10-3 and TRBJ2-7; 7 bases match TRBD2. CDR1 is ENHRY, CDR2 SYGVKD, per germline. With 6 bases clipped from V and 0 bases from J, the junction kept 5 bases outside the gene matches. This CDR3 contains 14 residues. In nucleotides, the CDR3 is TGTGCCATCAGCCCTAGCGGTAGCTCCTACGAGCAGTACTTC. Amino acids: CAISPSGSSYEQYF.